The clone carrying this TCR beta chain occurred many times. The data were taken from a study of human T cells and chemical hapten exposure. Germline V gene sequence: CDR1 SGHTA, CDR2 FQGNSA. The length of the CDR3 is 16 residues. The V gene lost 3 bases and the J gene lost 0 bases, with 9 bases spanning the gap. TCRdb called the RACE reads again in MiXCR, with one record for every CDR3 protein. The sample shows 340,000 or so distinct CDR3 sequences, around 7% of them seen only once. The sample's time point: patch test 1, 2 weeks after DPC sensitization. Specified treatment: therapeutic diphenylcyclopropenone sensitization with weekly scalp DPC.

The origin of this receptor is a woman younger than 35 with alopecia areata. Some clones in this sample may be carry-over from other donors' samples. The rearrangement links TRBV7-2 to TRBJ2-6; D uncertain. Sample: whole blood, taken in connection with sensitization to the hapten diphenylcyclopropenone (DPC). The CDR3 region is CASSLVGTSGANVLTF. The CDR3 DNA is TGTGCCAGCAGCTTGGTCGGTACCTCTGGGGCCAACGTCCTGACTTTC.